This TCR beta chain derives from a study of T cell changes during pregnancy in multiple sclerosis (dated by TCRdb to about 2019). For context, the study as a whole: In women with multiple sclerosis, the researchers looked at how the T cell repertoire shifted as pregnancy progressed.

Concerning this clone: Its antigen is not yet known. The record has no base qualities; no much larger clone is one base away. The sample holds other DNA sequences that translate to the same CDR3.

The CDR3 numbers 13 residues from cysteine through phenylalanine. Left in the record is the CDR3 DNA by itself, 39 bases read in frame from the first base. Sequences LGHNT (CDR1) and FRNRAP (CDR2) are obtained from the germline V gene. V loses 6 bases of germline sequence and J loses 4 bases, and the interval between the two ends is 12 bases. Library creation used the immunoSEQ multiplex PCR assay. The immuneACCESS repertoire file appears here via TCRdb, limited to in-frame rearrangements. These files lack a portion of the clones; in checked studies, under half of the deficit traces to unresolved V genes, and the cause of the others is not known. The sample profile shows roughly 40,000 clones; just over 90% of them were found once. The ten largest clones capture roughly 1.2% of the sample.

This specimen was peripheral blood, taken before pregnancy. The sequence was obtained from a female donor with multiple sclerosis, enrolled in a pregnancy study. This sequence uses TRBV12-5 and TRBJ1-2, with no confidently assigned D gene. The DNA sequence is TGTGCTAGTGGCAAGGACGGACTCTATGGCTACACCTTC. It specifies CASGKDGLYGYTF.